The T cell receptor beta chain described here comes from a study of shared clonotypes between healthy human individuals. Between the trimmed V and J ends, which lost 2 bases and 4 bases, there was a span of 16 bases. Germline lookup yields CDR1 SGDLS and CDR2 YYNGEE. The CDR3 is 15 amino acids. It was CD45RO-negative cells, positively selected for CCR7, that made up naive CD8 cells, with terminally differentiated effector memory CD45RA+ cells excluded. This table comes from immunoSEQ multiplex PCR, and its TCRdb copy is limited to in-frame clones, with some not included. The sample consists of about 1,800,000 clones, about 95% of them appearing once.

Sequenced material: naive CD8+ T cells sorted from blood. The receptor was isolated from a man between 18 and 35 years old in good health. The rearrangement links TRBV9 to TRBJ2-7; D is perhaps TRBD2 (5 bases). CDR3 residues: CASSVSGSHFYEQYF. In DNA form, the CDR3 reads TGTGCCAGCAGCGTTTCGGGGTCCCACTTTTACGAGCAGTACTTC.